This passage covers 28 T cell receptor beta chains from one sample sequenced in a study of T cells expressing NK-cell markers. One entry per CDR3 protein, without DNA, is what TCRdb gives after re-calling the 5' RACE reads. This sample's clone table lists about 150,000 distinct CDR3 sequences. The sample consisted of blood T cells: a sorted CD56 or NKG2C T cell subset, CD4+ or CD8+ T cells, or bulk PBMC T cells (not recorded which). These receptors were collected from a woman aged 50 to 60 in good health.

The genes are TRBV9 and TRBJ1-1. Germline V gives CDR1 SGDLS, CDR2 YYNGEE. CDR3 length: 13 residues. CDR3 sequence reads: CASSVAGDTEAFF. Drawing the rest from reference TRBV9 and TRBJ1-1, the complete variable domain is DSGVTQTPKHLITATGQRVTLRCSPRSGDLSVYWYQQSLDQGLQFLIQYYNGEERAKGNILERFSAQQFPDLHSELNLSSLELGDSALYFCASSVAGDTEAFFGQGTRLTVV.

J is TRBJ2-7 and V is TRBV20-1. The germline CDR1 and CDR2 sequences are DFQATT and SNEGSKA (reference sequence). The CDR3 is 14 amino acids. The CDR3 region is CSARIPGDSYEQYF.

This sequence joins TRBV3-1 and TRBJ2-1; the TRBD2 assignment by TCRdb is unverifiable without DNA. CDR1 and CDR2 (germline): LGHDT, YNNKEL (reference sequence). CDR3 size: 17 residues. The CDR3 loop reads CASSHTPTSGSSDEQFF.

The rearrangement links TRBV6-5 to TRBJ2-7; as DNA is missing, the TRBD1 call by TCRdb cannot be tested. This CDR3 comprises 14 residues. CDR1 is MNHEY, CDR2 SVGAGI, per germline. CDR3 protein: CASSWGESSYEQYF.

The chain combines TRBV20-1 with TRBJ2-5. Germline lookup yields CDR1 DFQATT and CDR2 SNEGSKA (reference sequence). The CDR3 totals 17 residues. CDR3 sequence reads: CSASAELSLSVGETQYF.

The CDR3: CASEAAGAEGANVLTF. V usage is TRBV25-1 and J usage is TRBJ2-6; lacking DNA, the TRBD1 call made by TCRdb goes unchecked. The CDR3 loop spans 16 amino acids. The germline gives CDR1 MGHDK, CDR2 SYGVNS. The whole variable domain, filled in from reference TRBV25-1 and TRBJ2-6, reads EADIYQTPRYLVIGTGKKITLECSQTMGHDKMYWYQQDPGMELHLIHYSYGVNSTEKGDLSSESTVSRIRTEHFPLTLESARPSHTSQYLCASEAAGAEGANVLTFGAGSRLTVL.

This chain connects TRBV13 to TRBJ2-2; TCRdb reports TRBD1, a call that lacks DNA to check it against. CDR1 is PRHDT and CDR2 is FYEKMQ in the germline V gene (reference sequence). The CDR3 has 14 residues. The CDR3: CASSSDRDTGELFF.

The V call is TRBV5-1, the J call TRBJ2-2; TCRdb picks TRBD2, but there is no DNA to check that call. Germline CDR1 reads SGHRS; CDR2 reads YFSETQ. The CDR3 has 15 amino acids. CDR3: CASSPWTLYTGELFF. The whole variable domain, remainder taken from reference TRBV5-1 and TRBJ2-2, is KAGVTQTPRYLIKTRGQQVTLSCSPISGHRSVSWYQQTPGQGLQFLFEYFSETQRNKGNFPGRFSGRQFSNSRSEMNVSTLELGDSALYLCASSPWTLYTGELFFGEGSRLTVL.

V and J are TRBV10-3 and TRBJ2-1; TCRdb reports TRBD2, a call that lacks DNA to check it against. Germline-derived CDR1 and CDR2 are ENHRY and SYGVKD. The CDR3 covers 13 residues. This CDR3 reads CAILSTGTNEQFF.

J is TRBJ1-4 and V is TRBV3-1. The CDR3 spans 12 residues. Germline values: CDR1 LGHDT, CDR2 YNNKEL (reference sequence). The CDR3 region is CASSEGWEKLFF.

The chain recombines TRBV5-5 with TRBJ1-1. Germline lookup yields CDR1 SGHKS and CDR2 YYEKEE (reference sequence). The CDR3 runs 14 residues. The CDR3 here is CASAESLPTIEAFF.

The chain couples TRBV7-9 to TRBJ2-1; TCRdb returns TRBD2, unconfirmable since there is no DNA. The V gene's germline CDR1 is SEHNR and CDR2 FQNEAQ (reference sequence). The CDR3 has 15 amino acids. This chain's CDR3 is CASSTRTSGSDEQFF.

V usage is TRBV5-1 and J usage is TRBJ1-2. The CDR3 is made up of 15 amino acids. Germline-derived CDR1 and CDR2 are SGHRS and YFSETQ. The CDR3 region is CASSLPIDSNYGYTF.

This chain joins TRBV6-5 and TRBJ1-1; absent DNA, TCRdb's TRBD1 call cannot be checked. Germline lookup yields CDR1 MNHEY and CDR2 SVGAGI. The CDR3 length is 13 residues. Here the CDR3 reads CASSQGAVTEAFF.

V is TRBV27 and J is TRBJ2-1; TCRdb picks TRBD1, but there is no DNA to check that call. The CDR3 sequence is 14 residues long. Germline assignment: CDR1 MNHEY and CDR2 SMNVEV (reference sequence). The CDR3 loop is CASSPWTGYNEQFF.

V usage is TRBV28 and J usage is TRBJ1-1; the TCRdb call, TRBD1, lacks DNA for checking. The germline V gene has CDR1 MDHEN and CDR2 SYDVKM. The CDR3 has 14 amino acids. The CDR3: CASSPTGGNAEAFF.

The chain recombines TRBV4-1 with TRBJ2-7; no DNA is available, so the TRBD2 call from TCRdb remains unchecked. This CDR3 comprises 17 residues. The V gene's germline CDR1 is MGHRA and CDR2 YSYEKL. CDR3 loop: CASSPPPPGAGSYEQYF.

This sequence joins TRBV5-6 and TRBJ1-1. The CDR3 is made up of 17 amino acids. The V gene's germline CDR1 is SGHDT and CDR2 YYEEEE. The CDR3 spells CASSSRLFSPGSTEAFF.

The V call is TRBV27, the J call TRBJ2-5; no DNA is available, so the TRBD2 call from TCRdb remains unchecked. CDR1 is MNHEY, CDR2 SMNVEV, per germline (reference sequence). This CDR3 is built from 14 residues. This CDR3 reads CASGLSGTQETQYF.

This rearrangement joins TRBV7-9 to TRBJ1-4; no DNA is available, so the TRBD1 call from TCRdb remains unchecked. Germline V gene sequence: CDR1 SEHNR, CDR2 FQNEAQ (reference sequence). The CDR3 consists of 16 residues. The CDR3 reads CASSLAGAGKGEKLFF.

The V and J genes are TRBV12-5 and TRBJ2-2; there is no DNA to check the TCRdb D call of TRBD1. Germline V gene sequence: CDR1 LGHNT, CDR2 FRNRAP. This CDR3 has 13 residues. The CDR3 loop reads CASGRRVSGELFF.

The CDR3 region is CSAPGGAAEAFF. The chain links TRBV29-1 to TRBJ1-1; no DNA is available, so the TRBD1 call from TCRdb remains unchecked. Germline CDR1 SQVTM, CDR2 ANQGSEA. The CDR3 spans 12 residues.

The chain employs TRBV27 and TRBJ1-1. CDR3 length: 15 residues. The germline gives CDR1 MNHEY, CDR2 SMNVEV (reference sequence). The CDR3 loop reads CASSPWLGENTEAFF.

This sequence joins TRBV5-1 and TRBJ1-2; TCRdb indicates TRBD1, and absent DNA this call remains unverified. This CDR3 has 14 amino acids. Germline assignment: CDR1 SGHRS and CDR2 YFSETQ. CDR3 sequence: CASSLDRAGYGYTF. The whole variable domain, filled in from reference TRBV5-1 and TRBJ1-2, reads KAGVTQTPRYLIKTRGQQVTLSCSPISGHRSVSWYQQTPGQGLQFLFEYFSETQRNKGNFPGRFSGRQFSNSRSEMNVSTLELGDSALYLCASSLDRAGYGYTFGSGTRLTVV.

The chain employs TRBV27 and TRBJ2-3; there is no DNA to check the TCRdb D call of TRBD2. The CDR3 contains 15 residues. Looked up from germline, CDR1 is MNHEY and CDR2 is SMNVEV (reference sequence). The CDR3 protein is CASRPLAGPGDTQYF.

This chain uses TRBV27 with TRBJ2-7. The V gene's germline CDR1 is MNHEY and CDR2 SMNVEV (reference sequence). The length of the CDR3 is 13 residues. The CDR3 protein is CASSPSDSYEQYF.

The chain has TRBV5-5 and TRBJ2-3; TCRdb's D call of TRBD1 is untestable without DNA. The CDR3 is 15 residues long. Germline lookup yields CDR1 SGHKS and CDR2 YYEKEE (reference sequence). This CDR3 is CASSPEGSSTDTQYF.

The gene calls are TRBV7-9 and TRBJ2-3; as DNA is missing, the TRBD1 call by TCRdb cannot be tested. This CDR3 has 15 amino acids. The germline CDR1 and CDR2 sequences are SEHNR and FQNEAQ (reference sequence). This CDR3 is CASSLYRADSDTQYF.